This T cell receptor (beta chain) is from a study of shared clonotypes between healthy human individuals. Overall study: With ages of 18 to 49, the donors were two women and a few men. Points from the study as a whole: Researchers found naive subsets generally carried larger estimated richness than memory subsets.

Replicate PCRs run on sorted subsets employed approximately 0.2 ug DNA, approximately 30,000 T cell genomes. Study processing details: ImmunoSEQ sequences covered only the junction and lacked quality scores; filtering therefore differed. Clones were read by immunoSEQ multiplex PCR, and TCRdb kept only the in-frame ones, dropping some. That table gives V, J and clone size, and the DNA gave D and trimming. This table holds hundreds of thousands of clones, about 98% found once. To note about this clone: Antigen specificity is unknown.

Naive CD8 cells lacked CD45RO, underwent positive selection for CCR7 and left out terminally differentiated effector memory CD45RA+ cells. Looked up from germline, CDR1 is SGHVS and CDR2 is FQNEAQ. The germline V and J ends were trimmed by 3 bases and 6 bases, with 11 bases remaining between them. CDR3 length: 13 amino acids. The source material was naive CD8+ T cells sorted from blood. The rearrangement joins TRBV7-8 to TRBJ1-1; D possibly corresponds to TRBD1 (6 bases). The sequence came from a man aged 25 to 40 in good health. The CDR3 reads CASSFTGLPEAFF. The DNA of the CDR3 is TGTGCCAGCAGCTTTACAGGGCTTCCTGAAGCTTTCTTT.